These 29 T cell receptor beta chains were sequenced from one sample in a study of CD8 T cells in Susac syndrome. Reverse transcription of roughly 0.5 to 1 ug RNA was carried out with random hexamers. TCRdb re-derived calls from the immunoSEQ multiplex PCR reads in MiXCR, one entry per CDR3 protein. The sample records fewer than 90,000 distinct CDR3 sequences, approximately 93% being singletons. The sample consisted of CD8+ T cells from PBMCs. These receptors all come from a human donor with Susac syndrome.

CDR3 region: CASSSGQGNQPQHF. The CDR3 coding sequence is TGTGCCAGCAGTTCGGGACAGGGGAATCAGCCCCAGCATTTT. The chain recombines TRBV28 with TRBJ1-5; 10 bases align to TRBD1. In germline, CDR1 is MDHEN, CDR2 SYDVKM. The CDR3 consists of 14 residues. Trimming took 4 bases from V and 4 from J; bases not matched to a gene: 1.

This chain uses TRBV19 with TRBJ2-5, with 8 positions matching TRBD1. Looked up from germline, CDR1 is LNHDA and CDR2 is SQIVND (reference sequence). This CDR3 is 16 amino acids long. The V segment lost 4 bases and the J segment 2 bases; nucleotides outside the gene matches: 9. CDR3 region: CASSSGQGRWQETQYF. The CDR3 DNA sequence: TGTGCCAGTAGTAGTGGACAGGGCCGGTGGCAAGAGACCCAGTACTTC.

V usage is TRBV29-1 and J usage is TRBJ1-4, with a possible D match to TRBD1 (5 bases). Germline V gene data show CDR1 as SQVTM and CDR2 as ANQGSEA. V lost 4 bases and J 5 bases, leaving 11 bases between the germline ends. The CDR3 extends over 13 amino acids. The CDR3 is CSVGDRPNEKLFF. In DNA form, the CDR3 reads TGCAGCGTTGGGGACCGCCCAAATGAAAAACTGTTTTTT. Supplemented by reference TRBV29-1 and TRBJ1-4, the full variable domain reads SAVISQKPSRDICQRGTSLTIQCQVDSQVTMMFWYRQQPGQSLTLIATANQGSEATYESGFVIDKFPISRPNLTFSTLTVSNMSPEDSSIYLCSVGDRPNEKLFFGSGTQLSVL.

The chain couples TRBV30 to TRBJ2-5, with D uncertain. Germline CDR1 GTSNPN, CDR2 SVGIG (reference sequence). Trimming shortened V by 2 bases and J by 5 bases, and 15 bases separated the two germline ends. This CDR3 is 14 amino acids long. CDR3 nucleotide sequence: TGTGCCTGGAGTTTCATGGGTGGCCGGGAGACCCAGTACTTC. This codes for CAWSFMGGRETQYF.

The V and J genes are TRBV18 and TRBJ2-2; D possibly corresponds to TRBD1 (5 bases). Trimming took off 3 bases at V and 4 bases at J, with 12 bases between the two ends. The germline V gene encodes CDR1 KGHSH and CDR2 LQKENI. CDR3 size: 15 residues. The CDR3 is CASSPSRVATGELFF. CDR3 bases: TGTGCCAGCTCACCGTCCAGGGTCGCCACCGGGGAGCTGTTTTTT.

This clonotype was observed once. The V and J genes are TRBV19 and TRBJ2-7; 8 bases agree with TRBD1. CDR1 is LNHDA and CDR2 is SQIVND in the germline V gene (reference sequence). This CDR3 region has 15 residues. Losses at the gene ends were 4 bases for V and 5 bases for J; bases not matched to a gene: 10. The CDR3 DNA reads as TGTGCCAGTAGTACCGGCTTTTGGACAGGGAACGAGCAGTACTTC. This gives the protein CASSTGFWTGNEQYF.

Here the CDR3 DNA reads TGTGCCAGCAGCTTAGAGTTCGGCTCTGGGGCCAACGTCCTGACTTTC. The encoded protein is CASSLEFGSGANVLTF. This chain joins TRBV13 and TRBJ2-6; D unresolved. This CDR3 is 16 amino acids long. In germline, CDR1 is PRHDT, CDR2 FYEKMQ (reference sequence). V shed 1 base and J shed 0 bases, with 7 bases lying between them.

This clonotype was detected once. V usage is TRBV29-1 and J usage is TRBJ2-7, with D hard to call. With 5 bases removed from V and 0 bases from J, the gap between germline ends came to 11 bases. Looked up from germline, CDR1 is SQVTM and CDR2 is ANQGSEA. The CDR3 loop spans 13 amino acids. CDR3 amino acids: CSVSPWSSYEQYF. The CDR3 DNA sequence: TGCAGCGTTTCCCCCTGGAGCTCCTACGAGCAGTACTTC.

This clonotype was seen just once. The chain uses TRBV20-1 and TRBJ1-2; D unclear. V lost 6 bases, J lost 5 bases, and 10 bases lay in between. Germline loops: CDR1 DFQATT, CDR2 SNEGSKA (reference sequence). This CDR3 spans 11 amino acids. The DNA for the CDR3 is TGCAGTGCCCCCTTACAATATGGCTACACCTTC. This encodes CSAPLQYGYTF.

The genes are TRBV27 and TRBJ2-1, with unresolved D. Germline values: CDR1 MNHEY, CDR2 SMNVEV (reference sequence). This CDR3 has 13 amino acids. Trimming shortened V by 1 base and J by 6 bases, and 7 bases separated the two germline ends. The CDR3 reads CASSLFSGNEQFF. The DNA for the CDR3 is TGTGCCAGCAGTTTATTTTCCGGCAATGAGCAGTTCTTC.

CDR3 in DNA: TGTGCCAGCTCACCCCCAAACAGGGGTGGTGGCTATGGCTACACCTTC. Translating gives CASSPPNRGGGYGYTF. The rearrangement links TRBV18 to TRBJ1-2, with TRBD1 matching 7 bases. J gave up 4 bases and V 3 bases, and 11 bases lay outside the gene matches. The CDR3 runs 16 residues. Germline V gene data show CDR1 as KGHSH and CDR2 as LQKENI.

The CDR3 DNA reads as TGTGCCAGCAGCTTAGCGACAGGGAGGAACACCATATATTTT. It is translated as CASSLATGRNTIYF. The chain recombines TRBV7-9 with TRBJ1-3; TRBD1 matches at 7 bases. The germline V gene has CDR1 SEHNR and CDR2 FQNEAQ (reference sequence). The CDR3 has 14 residues. V shed 0 bases, J shed 7 bases, and the junction held 3 bases outside the gene matches.

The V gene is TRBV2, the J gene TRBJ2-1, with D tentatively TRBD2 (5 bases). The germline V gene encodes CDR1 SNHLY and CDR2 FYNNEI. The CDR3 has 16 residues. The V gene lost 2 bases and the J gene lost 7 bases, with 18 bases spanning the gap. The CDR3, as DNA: TGTGCCAGCAGTGAATTCGGGGATAGCTTCAGAAATGAGCAGTTCTTC. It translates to CASSEFGDSFRNEQFF.

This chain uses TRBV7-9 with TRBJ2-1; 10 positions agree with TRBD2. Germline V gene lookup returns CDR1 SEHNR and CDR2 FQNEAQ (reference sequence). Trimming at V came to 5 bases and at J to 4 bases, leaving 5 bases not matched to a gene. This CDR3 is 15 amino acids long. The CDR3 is CASSPGLAVYNEQFF. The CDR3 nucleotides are TGTGCCAGCAGCCCCGGACTAGCGGTGTACAATGAGCAGTTCTTC.

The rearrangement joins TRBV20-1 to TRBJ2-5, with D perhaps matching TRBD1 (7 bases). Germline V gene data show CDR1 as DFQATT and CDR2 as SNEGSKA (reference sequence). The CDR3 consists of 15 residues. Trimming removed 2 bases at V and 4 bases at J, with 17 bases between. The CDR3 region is CSARRVRQGGETQYF. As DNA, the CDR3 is TGCAGTGCTAGACGGGTGCGACAGGGAGGAGAGACCCAGTACTTC.

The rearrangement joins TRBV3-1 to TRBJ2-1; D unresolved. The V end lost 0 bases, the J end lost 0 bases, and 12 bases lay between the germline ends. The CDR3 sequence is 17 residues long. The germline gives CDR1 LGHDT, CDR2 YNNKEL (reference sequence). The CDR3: CASSQDAAASSYNEQFF. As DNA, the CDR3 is TGTGCCAGCAGCCAAGACGCGGCAGCGAGCTCCTACAATGAGCAGTTCTTC.

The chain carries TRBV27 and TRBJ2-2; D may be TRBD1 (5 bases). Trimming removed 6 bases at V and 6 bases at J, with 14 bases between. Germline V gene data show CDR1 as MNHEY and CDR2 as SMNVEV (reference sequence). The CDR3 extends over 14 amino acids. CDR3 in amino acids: CASRTPLGPGELFF. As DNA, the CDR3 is TGTGCCAGCAGGACGCCACTGGGGCCCGGGGAGCTGTTTTTT.

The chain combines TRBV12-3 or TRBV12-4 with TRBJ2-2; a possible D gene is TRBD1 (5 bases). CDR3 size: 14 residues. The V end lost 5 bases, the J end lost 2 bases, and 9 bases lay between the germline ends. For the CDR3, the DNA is TGTGCCAGCAGTAGTAGGGGAAACACCGGGGAGCTGTTTTTT. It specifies CASSSRGNTGELFF.

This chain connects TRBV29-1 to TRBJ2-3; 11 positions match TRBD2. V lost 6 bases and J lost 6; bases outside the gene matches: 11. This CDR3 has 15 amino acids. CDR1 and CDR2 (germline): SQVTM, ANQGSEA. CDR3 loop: CSVNLLAGDQDTQYF. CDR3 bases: TGCAGCGTCAACTTACTAGCGGGAGATCAGGATACGCAGTATTTT.

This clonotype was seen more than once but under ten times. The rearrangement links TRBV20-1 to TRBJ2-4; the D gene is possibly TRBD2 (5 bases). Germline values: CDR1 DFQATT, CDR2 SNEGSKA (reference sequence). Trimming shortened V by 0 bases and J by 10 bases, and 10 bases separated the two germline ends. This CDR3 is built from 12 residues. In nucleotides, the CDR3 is TGCAGTGCTAGAGACGCGACTACGATTCAGTACTTC. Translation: CSARDATTIQYF.

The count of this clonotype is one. The CDR3 coding sequence is TGTGCCAGCAGCCAGACTAGCGGGGGCTACGAGCAGTACTTC. It encodes CASSQTSGGYEQYF. This chain connects TRBV7-6 to TRBJ2-7, with 12 positions matching TRBD2. CDR1 is SGHVS and CDR2 is FNYEAQ in the germline V gene. The trim removed 5 bases at V and 3 bases at J, leaving 2 bases unmatched. This CDR3 spans 14 amino acids.

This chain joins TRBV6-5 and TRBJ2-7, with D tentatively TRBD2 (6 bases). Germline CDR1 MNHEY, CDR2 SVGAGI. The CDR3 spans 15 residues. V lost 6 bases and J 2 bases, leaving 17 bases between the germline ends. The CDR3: CASRPRDSHTYEQYF. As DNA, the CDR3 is TGTGCCAGCAGGCCTCGGGACTCACACACCTACGAGCAGTACTTC.

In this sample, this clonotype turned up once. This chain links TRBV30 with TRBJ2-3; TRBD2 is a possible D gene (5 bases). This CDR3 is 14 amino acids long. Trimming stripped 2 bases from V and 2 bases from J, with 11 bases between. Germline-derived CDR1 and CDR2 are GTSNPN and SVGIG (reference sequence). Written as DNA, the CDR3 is TGTGCCTGGAGTCACCGGGGATTCACAGATACGCAGTATTTT. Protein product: CAWSHRGFTDTQYF.

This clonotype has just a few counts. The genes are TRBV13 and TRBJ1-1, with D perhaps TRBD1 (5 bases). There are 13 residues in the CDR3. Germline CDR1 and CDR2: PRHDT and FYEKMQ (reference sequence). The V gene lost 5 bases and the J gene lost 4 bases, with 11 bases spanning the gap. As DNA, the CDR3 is TGTGCCAGCAGCGCCGGGGGTACCACTGAAGCTTTCTTT. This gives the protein CASSAGGTTEAFF. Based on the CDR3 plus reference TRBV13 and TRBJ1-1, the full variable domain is AAGVIQSPRHLIKEKRETATLKCYPIPRHDTVYWYQQGPGQDPQFLISFYEKMQSDKGSIPDRFSAQQFSDYHSELNMSSLELGDSALYFCASSAGGTTEAFFGQGTRLTVV.

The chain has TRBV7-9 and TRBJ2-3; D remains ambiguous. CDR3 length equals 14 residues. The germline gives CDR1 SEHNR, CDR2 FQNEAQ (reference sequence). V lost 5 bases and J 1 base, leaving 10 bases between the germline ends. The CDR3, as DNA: TGTGCCAGCAGCCAATCGTTCGGCACAGATACGCAGTATTTT. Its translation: CASSQSFGTDTQYF.

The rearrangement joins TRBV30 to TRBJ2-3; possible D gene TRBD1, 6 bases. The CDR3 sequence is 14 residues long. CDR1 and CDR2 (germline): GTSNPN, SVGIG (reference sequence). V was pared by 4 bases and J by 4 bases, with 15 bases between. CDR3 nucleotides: TGTGCCTGGACAACAGGGATTACGGCAGATACGCAGTATTTT. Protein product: CAWTTGITADTQYF.

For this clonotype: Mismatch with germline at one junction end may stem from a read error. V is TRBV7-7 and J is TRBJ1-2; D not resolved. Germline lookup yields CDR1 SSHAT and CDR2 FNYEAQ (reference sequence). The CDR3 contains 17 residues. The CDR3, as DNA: TGTGCTAGCAGCCGCGGACGTTCCGGGCCGGGAGCCTATGGCTACACCTTC. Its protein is CASSRGRSGPGAYGYTF.

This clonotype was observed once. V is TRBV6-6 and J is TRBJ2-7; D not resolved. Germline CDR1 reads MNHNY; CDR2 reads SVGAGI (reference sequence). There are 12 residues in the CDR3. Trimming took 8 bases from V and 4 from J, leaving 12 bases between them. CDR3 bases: TGTGCCAGCGGGTCCCTAGATTACGAGCAGTACTTC. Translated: CASGSLDYEQYF.

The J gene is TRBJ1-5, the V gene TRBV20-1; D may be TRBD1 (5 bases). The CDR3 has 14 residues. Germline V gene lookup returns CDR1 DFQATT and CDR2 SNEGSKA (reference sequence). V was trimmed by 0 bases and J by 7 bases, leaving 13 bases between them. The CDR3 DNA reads TGCAGTGCTAGAGATTTGGCAGGGAAACAGCCCCAGCATTTT. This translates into CSARDLAGKQPQHF.